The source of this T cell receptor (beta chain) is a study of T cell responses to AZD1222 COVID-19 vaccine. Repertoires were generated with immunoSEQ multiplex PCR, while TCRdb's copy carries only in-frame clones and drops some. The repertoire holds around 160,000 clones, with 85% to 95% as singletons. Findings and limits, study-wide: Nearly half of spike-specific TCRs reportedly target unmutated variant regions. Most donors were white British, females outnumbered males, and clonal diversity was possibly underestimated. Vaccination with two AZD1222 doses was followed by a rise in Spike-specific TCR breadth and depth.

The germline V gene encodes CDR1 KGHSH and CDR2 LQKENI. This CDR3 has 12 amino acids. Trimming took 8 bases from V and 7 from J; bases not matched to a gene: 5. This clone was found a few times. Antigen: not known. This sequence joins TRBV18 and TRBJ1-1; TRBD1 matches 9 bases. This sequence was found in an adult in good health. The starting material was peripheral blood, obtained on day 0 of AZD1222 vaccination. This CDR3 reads CASTGQGVEAFF. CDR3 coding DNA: TGTGCCAGCACGGGACAGGGCGTTGAAGCTTTCTTT.